This TCR beta chain was identified during a study of Ad26.COV2.S vaccination and SARS-CoV-2 variants. Study as a whole: Donor had been placed in the Ad26.COV2.S arm of the COV1001 trial. Study-level findings and limits: While placebo recipients had lower spike-specific TCR breadth, vaccine recipients had more. The TCR-based breadth and depth measures might underestimate overall T cell responses.

Profiling relied on immunoSEQ multiplex PCR, and the TCRdb table lists in-frame clones only, not all of them. In the table there are hundreds of thousands of clones, roughly 90% of which are singletons. This clone was detected ten times or more. Antigen: not known. The CDR3 consists of 15 residues. V lost 0 bases and J 0 bases, leaving 10 bases between the germline ends. Germline V gene sequence: CDR1 SGDLS, CDR2 YYNGEE. Treatment denoted: roughly 18 received Ad26.COV2.S at low or high dose, single or two shots; about 5 received placebo; per-sample allocation not given. The samples were gathered on day 63 after the first injection of vaccine or placebo.

J is TRBJ2-7 and V is TRBV9; the D gene could be TRBD1 or TRBD2 (5 bases each). This clonotype was obtained from a person aged 18-60 years who received the Ad26.COV2.S COVID-19 vaccine or a placebo. The sequences come from peripheral blood, collected in a trial of Ad26.COV2.S vaccine versus placebo. CDR3 protein: CASSVGGVSSYEQYF. The CDR3 nucleotides are TGTGCCAGCAGCGTAGGAGGGGTTAGCTCCTACGAGCAGTACTTC.